This is a list of T cell receptor beta chains from one sample in a study of T-cell reconstitution after alpha-beta-depleted transplantation in children. One entry per CDR3 protein results from TCRdb running MiXCR on the PCR reads. The sample holds approximately 400,000 distinct CDR3 sequences, 11% seen once. The specimen was PBMCs from the stem cell graft donor, collected from the stem cell graft. These receptor sequences come from a human donor who donated a stem cell graft to a child with acute myeloid leukemia. Each CDR3 is given with its conserved first and last residue. A D gene is named only where the DNA matches it firmly. Where a row states a size, it is once, few, many or the class of an expanded clone; other rows omit it.

>TRBJ2-3|many|TRBD2|TRBV5-1
CASTPTAGGTDTQYF
TGCGCCAGCACCCCCACAGCGGGGGGAACAGATACGCAGTATTTT
>TRBJ2-3|NA|NA|TRBV12-3/TRBV12-4
CASSFRGGVIPTDTQYF
TGTGCCAGCAGTTTTAGAGGAGGGGTTATTCCCACAGATACGCAGTATTTT
>TRBJ1-5|many|TRBD1|TRBV5-1
CASSLETGNNQPQHF
TGCGCCAGCAGCTTGGAGACAGGGAACAATCAGCCCCAGCATTTT
>TRBJ2-5|NA|NA|TRBV20-1
CSPQPRGETQYF
TGCAGTCCCCAACCTAGGGGAGAGACCCAGTACTTC
>TRBJ1-1|NA|TRBD1|TRBV20-1
CSASQGAGGNTEAFF
TGCAGTGCATCACAGGGGGCAGGAGGGAACACTGAAGCTTTCTTT
>TRBJ1-3|many|NA|TRBV9
CASSVSPLAGNTIYF
TGTGCCAGCAGCGTATCCCCTTTGGCTGGAAACACCATATATTTT
>TRBJ1-4|NA|NA|TRBV12-3/TRBV12-4
CASSLFQGATNEKLFF
TGTGCCAGCAGTTTGTTTCAGGGAGCGACTAATGAAAAACTGTTTTTT
>TRBJ2-5|NA|NA|TRBV19
CASSSTREETQYF
TGTGCCAGTAGTAGCACACGGGAAGAGACCCAGTACTTC
>TRBJ2-7|few|TRBD2|TRBV29-1
CSAGGISYEQYF
TGCAGCGCCGGGGGGATCTCCTACGAGCAGTACTTC
>TRBJ2-7|NA|TRBD2|TRBV5-5
CASSPPAGDHEQYF
TGTGCCAGCAGCCCACCAGCGGGAGACCACGAGCAGTACTTC
>TRBJ2-2|NA|TRBD2|TRBV11-3
CASSLGTSGHGELFF
TGTGCCAGCAGCTTAGGAACTAGCGGGCACGGGGAGCTGTTTTTT
>TRBJ2-7|NA|NA|TRBV29-1
CSVGESWYEQYF
TGCAGCGTTGGGGAGAGCTGGTACGAGCAGTACTTC
>TRBJ2-3|NA|NA|TRBV4-1
CASSQIGTRTDTQYF
TGCGCCAGCAGCCAGATCGGAACGCGCACAGATACGCAGTATTTT
>TRBJ2-5|NA|NA|TRBV27
CASSFLGVGLETQYF
TGTGCCAGCAGTTTCCTGGGGGTAGGGTTAGAGACCCAGTACTTC
>TRBJ2-1|few|TRBD2|TRBV29-1
CSVPGTSGYNEQFF
TGCAGCGTGCCCGGGACTAGCGGCTACAATGAGCAGTTCTTC
>TRBJ2-7|many|NA|TRBV6-5
CASSYSILGGRDEQYF
TGTGCCAGCAGTTACTCAATCCTAGGGGGAAGGGACGAGCAGTACTTC
>TRBJ2-1|few|NA|TRBV29-1
CSAAEYREGEQFF
TGCAGCGCCGCTGAGTACAGGGAGGGTGAGCAGTTCTTC
>TRBJ1-1|NA|NA|TRBV6-1
CASKIRQAITEAFF
TGTGCCAGCAAAATACGACAGGCGATCACTGAAGCTTTCTTT
>TRBJ1-5|many|NA|TRBV12-3/TRBV12-4
CASKHGDQPQHF
TGTGCCAGCAAACACGGGGATCAGCCCCAGCATTTT
>TRBJ1-2|NA|NA|TRBV24-1
CATSDPGRGYGYTF
TGTGCCACCAGTGACCCGGGCCGGGGATATGGCTACACCTTC
>TRBJ2-5|few|NA|TRBV7-9
CASTSEAFQETQYF
TGTGCCAGCACCTCGGAGGCTTTCCAAGAGACCCAGTACTTC
>TRBJ1-3|few|NA|TRBV4-1
CASSQDPWGGGNTIYF
TGCGCCAGCAGCCAAGACCCCTGGGGTGGTGGAAACACCATATATTTT
>TRBJ2-3|NA|NA|TRBV14
CASSQDLRDTQYF
TGTGCCAGCAGCCAGGACCTCAGGGATACGCAGTATTTT